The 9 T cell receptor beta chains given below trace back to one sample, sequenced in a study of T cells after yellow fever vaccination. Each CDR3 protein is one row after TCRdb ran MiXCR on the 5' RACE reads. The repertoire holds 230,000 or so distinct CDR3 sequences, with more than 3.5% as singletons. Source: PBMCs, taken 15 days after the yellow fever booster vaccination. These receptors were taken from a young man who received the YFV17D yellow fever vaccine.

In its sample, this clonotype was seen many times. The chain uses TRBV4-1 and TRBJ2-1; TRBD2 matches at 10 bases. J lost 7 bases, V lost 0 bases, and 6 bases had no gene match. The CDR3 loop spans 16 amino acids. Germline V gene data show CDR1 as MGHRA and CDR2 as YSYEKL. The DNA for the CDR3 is TGCGCCAGCAGCCAAGATCTGGCTAGCGGGGGAAATGAGCAGTTCTTC. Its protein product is CASSQDLASGGNEQFF.

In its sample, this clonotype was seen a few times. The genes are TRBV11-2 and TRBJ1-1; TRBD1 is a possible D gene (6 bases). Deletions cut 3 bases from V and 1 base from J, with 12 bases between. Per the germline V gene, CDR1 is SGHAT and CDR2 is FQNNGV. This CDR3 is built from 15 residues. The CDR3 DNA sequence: TGTGCCAGCAGCTTTTCGGGGGCCGCGAACACTGAAGCTTTCTTT. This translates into CASSFSGAANTEAFF. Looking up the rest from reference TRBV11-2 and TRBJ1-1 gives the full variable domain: EAGVAQSPRYKIIEKRQSVAFWCNPISGHATLYWYQQILGQGPKLLIQFQNNGVVDDSQLPKDRFSAERLKGVDSTLKIQPAKLEDSAVYLCASSFSGAANTEAFFGQGTRLTVV.

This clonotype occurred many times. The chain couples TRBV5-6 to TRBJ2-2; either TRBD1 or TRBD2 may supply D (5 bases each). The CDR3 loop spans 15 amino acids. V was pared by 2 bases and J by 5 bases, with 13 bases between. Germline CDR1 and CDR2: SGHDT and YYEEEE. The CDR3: CASSLWGWGTGELFF. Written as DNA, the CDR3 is TGTGCCAGCAGCTTATGGGGCTGGGGGACCGGGGAGCTGTTTTTT.

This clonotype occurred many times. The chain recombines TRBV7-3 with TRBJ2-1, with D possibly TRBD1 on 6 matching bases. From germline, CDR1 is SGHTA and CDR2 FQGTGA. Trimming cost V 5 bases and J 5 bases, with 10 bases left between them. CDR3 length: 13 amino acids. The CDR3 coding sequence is TGTGCCAGCAGCCTGGACAGCAACAATGAGCAGTTCTTC. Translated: CASSLDSNNEQFF.

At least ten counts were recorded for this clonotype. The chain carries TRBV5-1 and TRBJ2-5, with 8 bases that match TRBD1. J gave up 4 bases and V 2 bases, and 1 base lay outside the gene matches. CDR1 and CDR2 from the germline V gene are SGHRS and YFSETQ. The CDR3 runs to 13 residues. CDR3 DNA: TGCGCCAGCAGCTTCGGACAGGGAGAGACCCAGTACTTC. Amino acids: CASSFGQGETQYF.

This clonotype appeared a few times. The CDR3 region is CASSGVLEGGTYNEQFF. CDR3 DNA sequence: TGCGCCAGCAGCGGGGTGTTGGAGGGTGGAACCTACAATGAGCAGTTCTTC. The gene calls are TRBV5-1 and TRBJ2-1, with TRBD2 as a possible D gene (6 bases). CDR1 is SGHRS and CDR2 is YFSETQ in the germline V gene. Trimming shortened V by 4 bases and J by 2 bases, and 19 bases separated the two germline ends. This CDR3 comprises 17 residues.

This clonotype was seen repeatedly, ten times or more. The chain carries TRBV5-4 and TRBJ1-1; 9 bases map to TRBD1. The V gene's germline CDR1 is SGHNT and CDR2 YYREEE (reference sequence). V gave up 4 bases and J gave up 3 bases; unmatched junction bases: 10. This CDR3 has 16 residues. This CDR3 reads CASSTPGQGRDTEAFF. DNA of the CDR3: TGTGCCAGCAGCACCCCGGGACAGGGAAGGGACACTGAAGCTTTCTTT.

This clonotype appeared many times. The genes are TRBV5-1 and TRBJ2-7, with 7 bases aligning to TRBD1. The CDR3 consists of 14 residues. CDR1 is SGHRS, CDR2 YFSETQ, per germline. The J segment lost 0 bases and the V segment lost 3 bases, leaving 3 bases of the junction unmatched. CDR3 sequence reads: CASSSRDSSYEQYF. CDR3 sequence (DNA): TGCGCCAGCAGCTCCCGGGACAGCTCCTACGAGCAGTACTTC.

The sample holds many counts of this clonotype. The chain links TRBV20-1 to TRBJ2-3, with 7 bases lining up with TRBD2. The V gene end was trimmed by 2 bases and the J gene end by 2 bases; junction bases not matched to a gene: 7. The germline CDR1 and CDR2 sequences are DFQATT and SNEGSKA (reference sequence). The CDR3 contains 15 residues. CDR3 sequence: CSARSFGTNTDTQYF. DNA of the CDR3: TGCAGTGCTAGATCCTTCGGGACTAACACAGATACGCAGTATTTT.